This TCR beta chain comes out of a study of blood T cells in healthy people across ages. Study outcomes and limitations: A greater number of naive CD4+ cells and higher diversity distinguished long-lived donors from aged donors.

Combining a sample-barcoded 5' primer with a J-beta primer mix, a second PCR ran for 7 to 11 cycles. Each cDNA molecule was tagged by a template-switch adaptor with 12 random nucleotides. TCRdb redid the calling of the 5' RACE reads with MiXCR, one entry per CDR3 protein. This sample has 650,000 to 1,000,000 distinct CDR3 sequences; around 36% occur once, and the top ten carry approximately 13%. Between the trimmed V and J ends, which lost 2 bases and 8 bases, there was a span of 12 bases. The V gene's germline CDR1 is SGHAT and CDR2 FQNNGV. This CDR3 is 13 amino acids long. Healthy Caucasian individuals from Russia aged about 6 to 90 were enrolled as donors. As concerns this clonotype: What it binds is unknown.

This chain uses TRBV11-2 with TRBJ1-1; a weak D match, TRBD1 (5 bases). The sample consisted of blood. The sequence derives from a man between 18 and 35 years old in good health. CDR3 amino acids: CASSLYSGTEAFF. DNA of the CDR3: TGTGCCAGCAGCTTATATTCCGGGACCGAAGCTTTCTTT.